The entry that follows covers one T cell receptor beta chain sequence. This entry is derived from a study of shared clonotypes between healthy human individuals. Only CD45RO-negative cells positively selected for CCR7 counted as naive CD8 cells, so terminally differentiated effector memory CD45RA+ cells were excluded. V was clipped by 0 bases and J by 4 bases; unmatched bases: 2. Germline CDR1 MNHEY, CDR2 SVGAGI. The CDR3 is made up of 16 amino acids. The table came from immunoSEQ multiplex PCR; TCRdb's copy has only in-frame clones and leaves some out. Among about 2 million clones, about 94% were seen once, and the ten largest hold 1% to 1.5%.

The receptor's source is a man aged 18 to 35 in good health. The chain uses TRBV6-5 and TRBJ2-2; 10 bases fit TRBD1. The source material was naive CD8+ T cells sorted from blood. The CDR3 spells CASSYSGTGVTGELFF. CDR3 nucleotides: TGTGCCAGCAGTTACTCCGGGACAGGGGTCACCGGGGAGCTGTTTTTT.